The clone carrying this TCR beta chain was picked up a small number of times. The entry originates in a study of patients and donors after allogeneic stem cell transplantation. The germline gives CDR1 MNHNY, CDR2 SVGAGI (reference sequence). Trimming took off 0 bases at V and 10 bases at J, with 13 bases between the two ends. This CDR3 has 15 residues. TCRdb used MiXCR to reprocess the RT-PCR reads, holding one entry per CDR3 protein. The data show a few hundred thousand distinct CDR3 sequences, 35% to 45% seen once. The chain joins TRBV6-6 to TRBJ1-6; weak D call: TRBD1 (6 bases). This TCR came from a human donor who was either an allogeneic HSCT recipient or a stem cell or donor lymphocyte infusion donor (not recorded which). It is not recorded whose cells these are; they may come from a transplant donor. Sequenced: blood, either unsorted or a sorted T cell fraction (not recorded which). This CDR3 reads CASSYSGTGWSPLHF. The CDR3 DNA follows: TGTGCCAGCAGTTACTCAGGCACAGGGTGGTCACCCCTCCACTTT.